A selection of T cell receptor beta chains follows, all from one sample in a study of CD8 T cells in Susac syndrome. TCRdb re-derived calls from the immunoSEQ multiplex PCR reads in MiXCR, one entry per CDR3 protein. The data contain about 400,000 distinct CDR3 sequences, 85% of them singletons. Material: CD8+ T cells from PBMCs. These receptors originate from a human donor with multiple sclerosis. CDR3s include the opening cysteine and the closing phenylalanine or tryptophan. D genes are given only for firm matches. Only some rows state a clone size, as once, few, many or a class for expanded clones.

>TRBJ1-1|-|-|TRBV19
CASSIDHAQDTEAFF
TGTGCCAGTAGTATCGATCACGCCCAGGACACTGAAGCTTTCTTT
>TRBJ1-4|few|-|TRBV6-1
CASRKRQSNSELFF
TGTGCCAGCAGGAAAAGACAGAGTAACTCAGAACTGTTTTTT
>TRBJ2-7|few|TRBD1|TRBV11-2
CASSGGQVTYEQYF
TGTGCCAGCAGCGGGGGACAGGTAACCTACGAGCAGTACTTC
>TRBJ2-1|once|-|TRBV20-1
CSARDSAGPYNEQFF
TGCAGTGCTAGAGATTCGGCGGGACCTTACAATGAGCAGTTCTTC
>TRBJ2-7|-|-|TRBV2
CASFAESYEQYF
TGTGCCAGCTTTGCGGAAAGCTACGAGCAGTACTTC
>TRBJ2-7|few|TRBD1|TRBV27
CASSFGQGGYEQYF
TGTGCCAGCAGTTTCGGACAGGGGGGCTACGAGCAGTACTTC
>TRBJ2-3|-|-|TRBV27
CASNSGTTDTQYF
TGTGCCAGCAACAGCGGGACAACAGATACGCAGTATTTT
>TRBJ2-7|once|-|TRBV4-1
CASSGTTSYGQYF
TGCGCCAGTTCCGGGACAACCTCCTACGGGCAGTACTTC
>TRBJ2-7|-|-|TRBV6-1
CASSEGGNEGSYEQYF
TGTGCCAGCAGTGAAGGGGGGAATGAGGGTTCTTACGAGCAGTACTTC
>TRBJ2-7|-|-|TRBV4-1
CASSQDSGHFYEQYF
TGCGCCAGCAGCCAAGACTCGGGACACTTCTACGAGCAGTACTTC
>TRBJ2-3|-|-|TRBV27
CASSLSSNPPTDTQYF
TGTGCCAGCAGTTTATCGTCGAACCCCCCCACAGATACGCAGTATTTT
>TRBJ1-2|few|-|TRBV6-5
CASSYPTTGSYGYTF
TGTGCCAGCAGTTACCCGACGACAGGCTCCTATGGCTACACCTTC
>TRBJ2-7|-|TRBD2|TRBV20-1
CSARASGRDYEQYF
TGCAGTGCTAGAGCTAGCGGGAGAGACTACGAGCAGTACTTC
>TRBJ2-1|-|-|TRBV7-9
CASSLGDGPPGWFF
TGTGCCAGCAGCTTAGGGGACGGACCTCCGGGATGGTTCTTC
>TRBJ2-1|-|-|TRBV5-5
CASDTGYNEQFF
TGTGCCAGTGATACAGGATACAATGAGCAGTTCTTC
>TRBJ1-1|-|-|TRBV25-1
CASSDLKGESVANTEAFF
TGTGCCAGCAGCGACCTAAAGGGGGAGTCGGTAGCGAACACTGAAGCTTTCTTT
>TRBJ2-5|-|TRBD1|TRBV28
CASSSGTGGIEETQYF
TGTGCCAGCAGTTCCGGGACAGGGGGCATCGAAGAGACCCAGTACTTC
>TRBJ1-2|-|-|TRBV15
CATSPNPGSVDTF
TGTGCCACCAGCCCCAATCCCGGGAGCGTTGACACCTTC
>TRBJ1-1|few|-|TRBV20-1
CSARAEEGYTEAFF
TGCAGTGCTAGAGCAGAGGAGGGCTACACTGAAGCTTTCTTT
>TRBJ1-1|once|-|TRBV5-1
CASSFSWRGATNTEAFF
TGCGCCAGCAGCTTTTCCTGGAGGGGGGCTACGAACACTGAAGCTTTCTTT
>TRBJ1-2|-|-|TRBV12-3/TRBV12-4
CASSLEYPFRNGYTF
TGTGCCAGCAGTTTGGAGTACCCTTTTAGGAATGGCTACACCTTC
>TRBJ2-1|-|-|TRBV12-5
CASGLDIYNEQFF
TGTGCTAGTGGTTTAGACATCTACAATGAGCAGTTCTTC
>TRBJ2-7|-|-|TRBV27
CASSLIGREVEQYF
TGTGCCAGCAGTTTAATAGGCAGGGAGGTCGAGCAGTACTTC
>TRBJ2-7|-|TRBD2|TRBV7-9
CASSGTTPYEQYF
TGTGCCAGCAGCGGGACTACCCCCTACGAGCAGTACTTC
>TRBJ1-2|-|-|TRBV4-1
CASSQGSGHYYGYTF
TGCGCCAGCAGCCAAGGATCAGGACATTACTATGGCTACACCTTC
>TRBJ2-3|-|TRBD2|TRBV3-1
CASSQESKWGSSPSGMSTDTQYF
TGTGCCAGCAGCCAAGAATCTAAGTGGGGAAGCAGCCCTAGCGGGATGAGCACAGATACGCAGTATTTT
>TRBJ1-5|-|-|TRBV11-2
CASSTGRWGNQPQHF
TGTGCCAGCAGCACGGGACGATGGGGCAATCAGCCCCAGCATTTT
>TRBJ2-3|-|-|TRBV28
CASTLGVASTDTQYF
TGTGCCAGCACCCTCGGGGTAGCGAGCACAGATACGCAGTATTTT
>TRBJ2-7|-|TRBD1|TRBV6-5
CASSWGTGKKGSLDEQYF
TGTGCCAGCAGTTGGGGGACAGGCAAAAAGGGTTCTCTGGACGAGCAGTACTTC
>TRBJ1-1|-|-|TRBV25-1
CASSFEGVTEAFF
TGTGCCAGCAGTTTCGAAGGGGTGACTGAAGCTTTCTTT
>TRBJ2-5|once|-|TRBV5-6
CASSLRETETQYF
TGTGCCAGCAGCTTGCGAGAGACGGAGACCCAGTACTTC
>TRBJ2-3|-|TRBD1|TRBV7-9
CASSHSDRGVTDTQYF
TGTGCCAGCAGCCACAGCGACAGGGGAGTAACAGATACGCAGTATTTT
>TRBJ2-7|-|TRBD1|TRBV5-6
CASSLTSGTGGVYEQYF
TGTGCCAGCAGCTTGACATCCGGGACAGGGGGTGTCTACGAGCAGTACTTC
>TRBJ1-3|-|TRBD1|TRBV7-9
CASSAGTGGTNTIYF
TGTGCCAGCAGCGCCGGGACAGGGGGAACAAACACCATATATTTT
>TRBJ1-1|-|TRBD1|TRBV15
CATSRDGTAVAEAFF
TGTGCCACCAGCAGAGATGGGACAGCGGTGGCTGAAGCTTTCTTT
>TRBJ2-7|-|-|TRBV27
CASSLSISVNYEQYF
TGTGCCAGCAGTTTATCGATTAGCGTGAACTACGAGCAGTACTTC